This TCR beta chain comes out of a study of CXCR3-negative and CXCR3-positive naive CD8 T cells. The CDR3 is 17 amino acids. CDR1 is SGHVS, CDR2 FNYEAQ, per germline. On this clonotype itself: No antigen is known for it.

Through 5' RACE with UMI labels, the TRB cDNA libraries were prepared. TCRdb reprocessed the 5' RACE reads, with one entry per CDR3 protein and no DNA. Its table records some 150,000 distinct CDR3 sequences. Findings of the study overall: Naive subsets expressed similar surface CD5; TRB CDR3 features served to infer TCR strength. In CXCR3-positive naive cells, the TRB CDR3s were more hydrophobic than in CXCR3-negative naive cells.

The chain joins TRBV7-6 to TRBJ2-3; the TRBD2 assignment by TCRdb is unverifiable without DNA. The sample was naive CXCR3+ CD8+ T cells from blood. Subset meaning: CD45RO-CCR7+CD27+CD95- naive CD8+ T cells expressing CXCR3 (TNR3+). The TCR originated in a human donor in good health. Some clones in this sample may be carry-over from other donors' samples. This CDR3 reads CASSLAVAGGTTDTQYF.